What follows describes a single T cell receptor beta chain. Its antigen is not identified. Germline CDR1 is LGHNA and CDR2 is YSLEER. V dropped 0 bases and J dropped 0; count of bases not matched to a gene: 4. The CDR3 extends over 18 amino acids. The data were taken from a study of response to subunit inactivated influenza vaccine. General study points: The authors offered the suggestion that each seasonal influenza vaccination recruits few new T cells.

TCRdb analysed the RT-PCR reads with MiXCR anew, one entry per CDR3 protein. The sample records hundreds of thousands of distinct CDR3 sequences, around 14% being singletons. This sequence originates from a man aged 50-60 years who received an inactivated influenza vaccine. This chain joins TRBV4-3 and TRBJ2-6; TRBD1 agrees at 8 bases. Specimen: PBMCs from blood, collected roughly 12 days after vaccination. For the CDR3, the DNA is TGCGCCAGCAGCCAAGATTGGACAGGGAGCTCTGGGGCCAACGTCCTGACTTTC. Translating it yields CASSQDWTGSSGANVLTF.